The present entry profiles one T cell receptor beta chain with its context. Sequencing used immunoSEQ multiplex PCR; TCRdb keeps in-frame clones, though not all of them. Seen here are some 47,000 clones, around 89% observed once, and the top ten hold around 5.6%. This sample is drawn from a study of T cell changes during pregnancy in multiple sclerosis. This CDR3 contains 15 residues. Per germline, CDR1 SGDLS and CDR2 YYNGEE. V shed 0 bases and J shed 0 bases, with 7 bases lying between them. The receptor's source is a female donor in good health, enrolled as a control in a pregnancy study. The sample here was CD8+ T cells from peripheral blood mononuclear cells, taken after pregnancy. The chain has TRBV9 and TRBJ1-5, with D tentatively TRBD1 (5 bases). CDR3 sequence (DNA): TGTGCCAGCAGCGTAGCAGGGAATAGCAATCAGCCCCAGCATTTT. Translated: CASSVAGNSNQPQHF.